The 24 T cell receptor beta chains below all came from one sample that was sequenced in a study of technical replicates of blood from a few donors. The table came from immunoSEQ multiplex PCR; TCRdb's copy has only in-frame clones and leaves some out. The repertoire holds tens of thousands of clones, with approximately 97% as singletons. The specimen sequenced was T cells isolated from PBMCs. The receptors were sampled from a human donor in good health.

The chain couples TRBV5-4 to TRBJ2-3; 9 positions agree with TRBD1. In germline, CDR1 is SGHNT, CDR2 YYREEE (reference sequence). The CDR3 sequence is 15 residues long. Trimming removed 4 bases from V and 4 bases from J; junction bases left unmatched: 7. The CDR3 loop reads CASSPDRGWADTQYF. In nucleotides, the CDR3 is TGTGCCAGCAGCCCAGACAGGGGGTGGGCAGATACGCAGTATTTT.

The rearrangement joins TRBV27 to TRBJ1-2; a weak D match, TRBD1 (5 bases). The germline V gene encodes CDR1 MNHEY and CDR2 SMNVEV (reference sequence). This CDR3 is 15 amino acids long. V gave up 1 base and J gave up 4 bases, with 13 bases separating them. The CDR3 nucleotides are TGTGCCAGCAGTTTATTTGGGCAGGGAGGCTATGGCTACACCTTC. Protein: CASSLFGQGGYGYTF.

The chain joins TRBV11-2 to TRBJ1-4, with 8 nucleotides matching TRBD1. Losses at the gene ends were 5 bases for V and 2 bases for J; bases not matched to a gene: 4. Looked up from germline, CDR1 is SGHAT and CDR2 is FQNNGV. The CDR3 runs 15 residues. The DNA for the CDR3 is TGTGCCAGCAGCCTGAGACAGGGGACTAATGAAAAACTGTTTTTT. It yields the protein CASSLRQGTNEKLFF. The full variable domain, rest sourced from reference TRBV11-2 and TRBJ1-4, is EAGVAQSPRYKIIEKRQSVAFWCNPISGHATLYWYQQILGQGPKLLIQFQNNGVVDDSQLPKDRFSAERLKGVDSTLKIQPAKLEDSAVYLCASSLRQGTNEKLFFGSGTQLSVL.

The chain employs TRBV15 and TRBJ2-7, with D tentatively TRBD1 (5 bases). The V and J ends lost 8 bases and 2 bases respectively, with 19 bases between them. This CDR3 is 15 amino acids long. Germline CDR1 LNHNV, CDR2 YYDKDF (reference sequence). CDR3 sequence reads: CATPPGRGFTYEQYF. The DNA for the CDR3 is TGTGCCACCCCGCCCGGAAGGGGTTTCACCTACGAGCAGTACTTC.

The chain employs TRBV6-6 and TRBJ1-1; TRBD1 might be the D (6 bases). Trimming removed 2 bases from V and 7 bases from J, with 14 bases in between. The germline V gene encodes CDR1 MNHNY and CDR2 SVGAGI (reference sequence). This CDR3 has 14 amino acids. This chain's CDR3 is CASSYTTGDHEAFF. The CDR3 nucleotides read TGTGCCAGCAGTTACACGACAGGAGACCATGAAGCTTTCTTT.

The chain uses TRBV4-1 and TRBJ2-7; 11 bases align to TRBD2. The CDR3 length is 16 residues. Germline V gene lookup returns CDR1 MGHRA and CDR2 YSYEKL. V dropped 0 bases and J dropped 4; count of bases not matched to a gene: 5. The DNA for the CDR3 is TGCGCCAGCAGCCAAGAAAGTAGCGGGAGGGGGTACGAGCAGTACTTC. This translates into CASSQESSGRGYEQYF.

The chain links TRBV11-3 to TRBJ2-1; the D gene is possibly TRBD2 (6 bases). CDR3 length equals 15 residues. Deletions cut 3 bases from V and 0 bases from J, with 9 bases between. Germline-derived CDR1 and CDR2 are SGHNT and YENEEA. CDR3 amino acids: CASSFGGNSYNEQFF. The CDR3 DNA follows: TGTGCCAGCAGCTTTGGGGGGAACTCCTACAATGAGCAGTTCTTC.

This clone was found once. The chain links TRBV13 to TRBJ2-2, with 7 bases aligning to TRBD2. Unmatched junction bases numbered 5, after V lost 6 bases and J lost 1 base. The CDR3 totals 15 residues. CDR1 is PRHDT and CDR2 is FYEKMQ in the germline V gene (reference sequence). The CDR3 DNA is TGTGCCAGCAGGTTGGGAGGGCAGAACACCGGGGAGCTGTTTTTT. Amino acid sequence: CASRLGGQNTGELFF.

The chain joins TRBV25-1 to TRBJ2-7; 7 bases map to TRBD2. CDR1 is MGHDK and CDR2 is SYGVNS in the germline V gene. The CDR3 is 14 residues long. V was pared by 6 bases and J by 3 bases, with 8 bases of the junction left unmatched. The CDR3 DNA is TGTGCCAGCAGCGACGGGAGGACCCACTACGAGCAGTACTTC. Protein sequence: CASSDGRTHYEQYF.

The V and J genes are TRBV11-2 and TRBJ2-5; 9 bases map to TRBD2. The junction had 16 bases not matched to a gene; V was cut back by 5 bases and J by 3 bases. Germline V gene sequence: CDR1 SGHAT, CDR2 FQNNGV. The CDR3 length is 18 residues. CDR3 residues: CASSPSLGGTSRKETQYF. For the CDR3, the DNA is TGTGCCAGCAGCCCCAGCCTTGGCGGGACTAGCAGAAAAGAGACCCAGTACTTC.

V is TRBV6-5 and J is TRBJ2-3, with 7 bases lining up with TRBD1. The CDR3 spans 14 residues. Germline CDR1 is MNHEY and CDR2 is SVGAGI. V was clipped by 7 bases and J by 6 bases; unmatched bases: 10. As DNA, the CDR3 is TGTGCCAGCACCCAGGCGACAGGGTGGGATACGCAGTATTTT. Residues: CASTQATGWDTQYF.

This chain connects TRBV5-1 to TRBJ1-2; tentative D call: TRBD1 (6 bases). In germline, CDR1 is SGHRS, CDR2 YFSETQ. V was cut by 1 base and J by 7 bases, with 14 bases left in between. This CDR3 has 14 amino acids. CDR3 protein: CASSLLQGSRGYTF. CDR3 sequence (DNA): TGCGCCAGCAGCTTGCTCCAGGGGAGTCGTGGCTACACCTTC.

The chain couples TRBV10-3 to TRBJ1-1; tentative D call: TRBD1 (6 bases). The length of the CDR3 is 13 residues. Trimming removed 3 bases from V and 4 bases from J, with 9 bases in between. Germline CDR1 reads ENHRY; CDR2 reads SYGVKD. CDR3 loop: CAISDVRGTEAFF. The CDR3 DNA is TGTGCCATCAGTGATGTCAGGGGCACTGAAGCTTTCTTT.

J is TRBJ2-1 and V is TRBV5-1; D is possibly TRBD1 (5 bases). Germline assignment: CDR1 SGHRS and CDR2 YFSETQ. V lost 3 bases and J lost 5, with 18 bases in between. CDR3 length: 16 amino acids. The CDR3 spells CASSSNLQRGNNEQFF. The CDR3, as DNA: TGCGCCAGCAGCTCGAACTTGCAAAGGGGAAACAATGAGCAGTTCTTC. Full variable domain (outside the CDR3, taken from reference TRBV5-1 and TRBJ2-1): KAGVTQTPRYLIKTRGQQVTLSCSPISGHRSVSWYQQTPGQGLQFLFEYFSETQRNKGNFPGRFSGRQFSNSRSEMNVSTLELGDSALYLCASSSNLQRGNNEQFFGPGTRLTVL.

The CDR3 nucleotides are TGTGCCAGCAGCGAGACAGGAAGGTACCAAGAGACCCAGTACTTC. Its protein is CASSETGRYQETQYF. The chain combines TRBV6-5 with TRBJ2-5; weak D call: TRBD1 (6 bases). The germline V gene has CDR1 MNHEY and CDR2 SVGAGI. The CDR3 loop spans 15 amino acids. V lost 6 bases and J 0 bases, leaving 14 bases between the germline ends.

J is TRBJ1-1 and V is TRBV7-9; possible D gene TRBD1, 6 bases. Deletions cut 5 bases from V and 4 bases from J, with 20 bases between. The germline gives CDR1 SEHNR, CDR2 FQNEAQ (reference sequence). The CDR3 is made up of 16 amino acids. CDR3 sequence reads: CASSPREDTGFTEAFF. The CDR3 coding sequence is TGTGCCAGCAGCCCCCGAGAGGATACAGGGTTCACTGAAGCTTTCTTT.

The chain employs TRBV5-5 and TRBJ1-1; 8 nucleotides match TRBD1. Germline V gives CDR1 SGHKS, CDR2 YYEKEE (reference sequence). V lost 0 bases, J lost 0 bases, and 4 bases stayed unmatched. CDR3 size: 16 residues. In nucleotides, the CDR3 is TGTGCCAGCAGCTTGGTGCAGGGGGCGGTGAACACTGAAGCTTTCTTT. Its translation is CASSLVQGAVNTEAFF. Drawing the rest from reference TRBV5-5 and TRBJ1-1, the complete variable domain is DAGVTQSPTHLIKTRGQQVTLRCSPISGHKSVSWYQQVLGQGPQFIFQYYEKEERGRGNFPDRFSARQFPNYSSELNVNALLLGDSALYLCASSLVQGAVNTEAFFGQGTRLTVV.

CDR3 sequence (DNA): TGTGCCAGTTTAAAGAGGCGGGATGACAGTCAGCCCCAGCATTTT. Translated: CASLKRRDDSQPQHF. The J gene is TRBJ1-5, the V gene TRBV6-1; weak D call: TRBD1 (5 bases). The CDR3 extends over 15 amino acids. Germline V lookup: CDR1 MNHNS, CDR2 SASEGT. V lost 9 bases and J 6 bases, leaving 21 bases between the germline ends.

V usage is TRBV9 and J usage is TRBJ2-7, with a possible D match to TRBD2 (6 bases). Germline CDR1 and CDR2: SGDLS and YYNGEE. This CDR3 contains 16 residues. With 4 bases removed from V and 2 bases from J, the gap between germline ends came to 19 bases. CDR3 nucleotide sequence: TGTGCCAGCAGCCCCGGCAACCCCTCGGGAGCCTACGAGCAGTACTTC. Residues: CASSPGNPSGAYEQYF.

This clone appeared a single time. CDR3 sequence: CASSPPTGAREQYF. CDR3 DNA sequence: TGTGCCAGCTCACCACCGACAGGGGCGAGGGAGCAGTACTTC. The rearrangement joins TRBV18 to TRBJ2-7; 8 nucleotides align to TRBD1. The trim removed 0 bases at V and 7 bases at J, leaving 5 bases unmatched. CDR1 KGHSH and CDR2 LQKENI come from the germline V gene. The length of the CDR3 is 14 residues.

The chain links TRBV30 to TRBJ2-1; no definite D call. Germline-derived CDR1 and CDR2 are GTSNPN and SVGIG (reference sequence). Trimming removed 2 bases at V and 7 bases at J, with 6 bases between. This CDR3 spans 11 amino acids. The CDR3 region has the DNA TGTGCCTGGAGTCTGTCGAATGAGCAGTTCTTC. Translation: CAWSLSNEQFF.

This sequence joins TRBV15 and TRBJ2-5; TRBD2 aligns across 7 bases. The CDR3 runs to 13 residues. CDR1 and CDR2 (germline): LNHNV, YYDKDF (reference sequence). V lost 5 bases and J lost 5; bases outside the gene matches: 5. CDR3 in amino acids: CATSAGEEETQYF. The CDR3 DNA follows: TGTGCCACCAGCGCGGGGGAGGAGGAGACCCAGTACTTC.

The V gene is TRBV5-4, the J gene TRBJ2-6, with 8 positions matching TRBD1. The CDR3 consists of 16 residues. Germline V CDR1 and CDR2: SGHNT, YYREEE (reference sequence). Germline trimming cut 0 bases from V and 4 bases from J; bases unmatched to any gene: 3. Written as DNA, the CDR3 is TGTGCCAGCAGCTTGGACAGGGGGTCAGGGGCCAACGTCCTGACTTTC. Its translation is CASSLDRGSGANVLTF.

V usage is TRBV5-4 and J usage is TRBJ2-1, with 7 nucleotides matching TRBD1. CDR1 SGHNT and CDR2 YYREEE come from the germline V gene (reference sequence). CDR3 length: 15 amino acids. Trimming at V came to 0 bases and at J to 4 bases, leaving 4 bases not matched to a gene. CDR3 protein: CASSLGGTAYNEQFF. The CDR3 DNA reads TGTGCCAGCAGCTTGGGGGGGACAGCTTACAATGAGCAGTTCTTC.